This TCR beta chain was sequenced during a study of CD8 T cells in Susac syndrome. This clonotype was detected once. The authors reverse transcribed roughly 0.5 to 1 ug RNA with random hexamers. Coverage of TCR beta CDR3 amplification by immunoSEQ multiplex PCR extended to 54 Vbeta and 13 Jbeta. MiXCR, run by TCRdb on the immunoSEQ multiplex PCR reads, gives a single entry per CDR3 protein. Altogether roughly 140,000 distinct CDR3 sequences are present, 90% to 95% being singletons, with the ten largest covering 0.16%. The V segment lost 8 bases and the J segment 1 base; nucleotides outside the gene matches: 18. Germline CDR1 and CDR2: SQVTM and ANQGSEA. The CDR3 is made up of 19 amino acids. FACS enriched CD8+ TEMRA cells, while bulk CD8+ and CD4+ were negatively isolated.

The sequence came from a human donor with Susac syndrome. The V gene is TRBV29-1, the J gene TRBJ2-4, with 12 bases that match TRBD2. Sample: CD4+ T cells from PBMCs. As DNA, the CDR3 is TGCAGCTCCTCCGTGCTTGGGGCGACTAGCGGGGGTGCCAAAAACATTCAGTACTTC. This sequence encodes CSSSVLGATSGGAKNIQYF.